This TCR beta chain was sequenced during a study of blood T cell repertoires in COVID-19. Background on the study: Donors in the United States, Italy and Spain gave samples during acute or convalescent COVID-19. In each case, the material was cDNA or gDNA derived from T cells, B-cell-depleted T cells, or PBMCs.

CDR1 is SGHVS, CDR2 FNYEAQ, per germline. After removal of 1 base from V and 3 bases from J, the junction contained 7 bases not matched to a gene. The length of the CDR3 is 16 residues. Enrolment of Seattle patients took place during active infection, and they were followed longitudinally. Authors' processing steps: By means of reference gene primer amplification, nucleated cell counts were estimated. The data were produced by immunoSEQ multiplex PCR, yet TCRdb's version contains in-frame clones alone and is incomplete. V, J and clone size are those of that table, while D and trimming were read from the DNA. This sample has 210,000 or so clones, with roughly 85% found just once.

Specimen: peripheral blood. The sequence derives from a man aged 45-60 years with COVID-19, enrolled during active disease. The gene calls are TRBV7-6 and TRBJ2-3; 7 bases match TRBD1. DNA of the CDR3: TGTGCCAGCAGCTTAGTAGGGGGCGCCGTAACAGATACGCAGTATTTT. It is translated as CASSLVGGAVTDTQYF.